This T cell receptor beta chain was observed in a study of blood T cell repertoires in COVID-19. In the study's own analysis: Scientists estimated how many nucleated cells there were by amplifying reference gene primers. Sequencing used immunoSEQ multiplex PCR; TCRdb keeps in-frame clones, though not all of them. The DNA gave D and trimming, while V, J and clone size come from that table. Among 180,000 or so clones listed, more than 70% were seen once. The CDR3 is 13 amino acids. Between the trimmed V and J ends, which lost 4 bases and 6 bases, there was a span of 13 bases. Per the germline V gene, CDR1 is SEHNR and CDR2 is FQNEAQ (reference sequence).

Sequenced input: peripheral blood. The TCR was taken from an elderly woman with active or convalescent COVID-19. The chain employs TRBV7-9 and TRBJ2-7, with a weak D call TRBD2 (5 bases). The CDR3 loop reads CASSYRTGTEQYF. For the CDR3, the DNA is TGTGCCAGCAGCTACCGGACGGGAACCGAGCAGTACTTC.